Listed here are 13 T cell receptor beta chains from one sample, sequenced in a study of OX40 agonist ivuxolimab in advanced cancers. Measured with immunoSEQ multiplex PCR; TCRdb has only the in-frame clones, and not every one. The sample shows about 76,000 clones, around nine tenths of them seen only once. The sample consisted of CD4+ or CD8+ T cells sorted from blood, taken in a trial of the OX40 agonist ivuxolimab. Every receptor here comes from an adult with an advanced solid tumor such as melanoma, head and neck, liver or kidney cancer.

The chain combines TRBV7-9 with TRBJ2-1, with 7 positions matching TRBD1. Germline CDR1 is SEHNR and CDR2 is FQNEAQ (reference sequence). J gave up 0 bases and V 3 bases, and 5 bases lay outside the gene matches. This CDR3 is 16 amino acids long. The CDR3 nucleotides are TGTGCCAGCAGCTTTAGGGGGACAGACTCCTACAATGAGCAGTTCTTC. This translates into CASSFRGTDSYNEQFF.

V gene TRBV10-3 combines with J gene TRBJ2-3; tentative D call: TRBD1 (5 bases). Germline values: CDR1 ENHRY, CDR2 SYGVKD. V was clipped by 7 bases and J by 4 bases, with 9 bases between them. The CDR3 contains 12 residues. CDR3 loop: CAIKDISDTQYF. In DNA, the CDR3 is TGTGCCATCAAGGACATCTCAGATACGCAGTATTTT.

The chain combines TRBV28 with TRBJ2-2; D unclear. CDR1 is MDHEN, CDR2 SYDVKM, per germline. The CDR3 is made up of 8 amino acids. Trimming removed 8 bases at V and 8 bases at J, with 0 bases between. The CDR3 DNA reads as TGTGCCAGCGGGGAGCTGTTTTTT. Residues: CASGELFF.

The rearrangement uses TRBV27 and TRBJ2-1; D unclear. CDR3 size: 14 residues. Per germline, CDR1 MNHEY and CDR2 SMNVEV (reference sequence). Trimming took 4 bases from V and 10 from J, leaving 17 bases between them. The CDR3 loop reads CASSSDPKPREQFF. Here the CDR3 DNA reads TGTGCCAGCAGTTCCGACCCCAAGCCGAGGGAGCAGTTCTTC.

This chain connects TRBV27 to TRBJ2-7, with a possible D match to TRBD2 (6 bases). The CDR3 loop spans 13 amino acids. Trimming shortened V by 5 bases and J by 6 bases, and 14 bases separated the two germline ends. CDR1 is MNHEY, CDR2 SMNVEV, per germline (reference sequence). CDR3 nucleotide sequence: TGTGCCAGCAGTCTCCGGGGGACGATCGAGCAGTACTTC. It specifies CASSLRGTIEQYF.

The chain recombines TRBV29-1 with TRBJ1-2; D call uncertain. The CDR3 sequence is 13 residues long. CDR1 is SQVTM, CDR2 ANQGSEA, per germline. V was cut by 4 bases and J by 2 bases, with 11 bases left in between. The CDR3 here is CSVAGVRNYGYTF. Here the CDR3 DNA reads TGCAGCGTTGCTGGAGTACGAAACTATGGCTACACCTTC.

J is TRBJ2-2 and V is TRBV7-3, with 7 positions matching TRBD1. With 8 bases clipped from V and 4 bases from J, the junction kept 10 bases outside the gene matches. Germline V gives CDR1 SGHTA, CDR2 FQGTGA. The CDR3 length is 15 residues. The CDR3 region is CASSPLGGLTGELFF. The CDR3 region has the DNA TGTGCCAGCTCACCGCTAGGGGGCCTCACCGGGGAGCTGTTTTTT. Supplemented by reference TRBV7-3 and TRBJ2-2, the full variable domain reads GAGVSQTPSNKVTEKGKYVELRCDPISGHTALYWYRQSLGQGPEFLIYFQGTGAADDSGLPNDRFFAVRPEGSVSTLKIQRTERGDSAVYLCASSPLGGLTGELFFGEGSRLTVL.

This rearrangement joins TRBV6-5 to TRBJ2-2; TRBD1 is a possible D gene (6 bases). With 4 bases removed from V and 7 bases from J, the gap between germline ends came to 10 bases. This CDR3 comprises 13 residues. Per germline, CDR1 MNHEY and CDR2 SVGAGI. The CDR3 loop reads CASSSSRGGELFF. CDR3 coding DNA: TGTGCCAGCAGTTCGAGCAGGGGCGGGGAGCTGTTTTTT.

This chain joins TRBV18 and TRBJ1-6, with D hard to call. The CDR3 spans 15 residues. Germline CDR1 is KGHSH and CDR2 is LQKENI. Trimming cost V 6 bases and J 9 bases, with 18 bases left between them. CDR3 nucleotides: TGTGCCAGCTCTGTGGGCCGAGATGGTGGTTCACCCCTCCACTTT. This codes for CASSVGRDGGSPLHF.

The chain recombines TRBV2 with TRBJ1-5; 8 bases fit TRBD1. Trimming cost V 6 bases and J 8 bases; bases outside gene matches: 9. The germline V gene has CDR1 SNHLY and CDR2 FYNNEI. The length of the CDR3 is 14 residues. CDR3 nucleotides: TGTGCCAGCAGCCTACAGGGGGACGGTGAGCCCCAGCATTTT. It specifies CASSLQGDGEPQHF.

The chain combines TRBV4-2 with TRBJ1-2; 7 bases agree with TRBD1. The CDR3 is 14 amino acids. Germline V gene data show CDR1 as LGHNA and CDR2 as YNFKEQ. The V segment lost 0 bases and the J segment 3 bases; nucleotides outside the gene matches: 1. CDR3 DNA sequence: TGTGCCAGCAGCCAAGACAGGGGGGACTATGGCTACACCTTC. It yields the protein CASSQDRGDYGYTF.

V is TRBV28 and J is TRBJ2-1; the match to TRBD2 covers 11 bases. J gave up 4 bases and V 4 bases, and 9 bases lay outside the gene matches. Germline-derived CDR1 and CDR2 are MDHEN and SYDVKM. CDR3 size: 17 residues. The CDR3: CASSSLVAGGPYNEQFF. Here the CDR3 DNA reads TGTGCCAGCAGTTCCCTAGTAGCGGGGGGGCCTTACAATGAGCAGTTCTTC.

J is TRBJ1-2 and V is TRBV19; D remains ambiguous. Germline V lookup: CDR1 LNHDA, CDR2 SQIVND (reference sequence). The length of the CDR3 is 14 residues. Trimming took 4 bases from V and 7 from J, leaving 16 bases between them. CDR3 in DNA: TGTGCCAGTAGTAAACAAGGCGCGCTCGGTGGCTACACCTTC. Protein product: CASSKQGALGGYTF.